Many counts were recorded for the clone carrying this T cell receptor (beta chain). These data originate in a study of regulatory T cells in long-lasting Graves disease. CDR3-region Arm-PCR and iRepertoire HTBI primers produced the TCR beta libraries. TCRdb itself ran the multiplex PCR reads through MiXCR, one entry per CDR3 protein. The table includes about 420,000 distinct CDR3 sequences, about a sixth detected once. Time point: newly diagnosed GD, antithyroid drugs for less than 3 months. The TCR library was prepared using RNA isolated from PBMCs. The CDR3 extends over 14 amino acids. Trimming cost V 4 bases and J 4 bases, with 14 bases left between them. Germline-derived CDR1 and CDR2 are SQVTM and ANQGSEA. Another study also made use of these data, one on T cells in Graves' hyperthyroidism and ophthalmopathy.

This TCR was sampled from a woman between 18 and 30 years old with Graves disease. The source material was peripheral blood mononuclear cells (PBMCs), sampled at new diagnosis, from a patient treated with antithyroid drugs. The V call is TRBV29-1, the J call TRBJ2-1; a weak D match, TRBD2 (6 bases). As DNA, the CDR3 is TGCAGCGTTGTTGGCGGGAAAGCTTACAATGAGCAGTTCTTC. This gives the protein CSVVGGKAYNEQFF.